This TCR beta chain was documented in a study of cytomegalovirus exposure and HLA in healthy donors. Looking at the study overall: Earlier, approximately 110 million unique TCR beta sequences were recovered from some 200 million T cells by an analysis. Overall study results and limits: Investigators reported under 200 TCR beta chains as tied to cytomegalovirus. Previous analysis showed most TCR beta V segments were productive about 87% or about 30% of the time.

Points on this clone: Its antigen is unknown.

Primers: 60 Vbeta forward and 13 Jbeta reverse. The table came from immunoSEQ multiplex PCR; TCRdb's copy has only in-frame clones and leaves some out. Here the sample spans approximately 100,000 clones, around 80% being singletons. The germline V gene encodes CDR1 MDHEN and CDR2 SYDVKM. V gave up 2 bases and J gave up 8 bases; unmatched junction bases: 7. This CDR3 is 15 amino acids long. Sequences were obtained from PBMCs. The genes are TRBV28 and TRBJ1-2; 11 positions agree with TRBD1. This TCR was recovered from a middle-aged woman in good health and CMV-seronegative. CDR3: CASSLQGQGGGGYTF. CDR3 DNA: TGTGCCAGCAGTTTACAGGGACAGGGGGGAGGCGGCTACACCTTC.